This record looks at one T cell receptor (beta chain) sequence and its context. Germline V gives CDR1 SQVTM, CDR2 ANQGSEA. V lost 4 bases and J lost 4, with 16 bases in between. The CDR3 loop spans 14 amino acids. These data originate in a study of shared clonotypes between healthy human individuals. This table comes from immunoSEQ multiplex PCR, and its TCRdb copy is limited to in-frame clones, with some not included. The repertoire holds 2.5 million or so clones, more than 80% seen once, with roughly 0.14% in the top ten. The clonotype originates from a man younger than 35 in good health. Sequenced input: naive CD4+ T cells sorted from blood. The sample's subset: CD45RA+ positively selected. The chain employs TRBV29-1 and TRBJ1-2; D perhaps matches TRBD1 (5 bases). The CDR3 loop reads CSVVGVYKSYGYTF. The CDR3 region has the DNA TGCAGCGTTGTAGGGGTTTACAAAAGCTATGGCTACACCTTC.